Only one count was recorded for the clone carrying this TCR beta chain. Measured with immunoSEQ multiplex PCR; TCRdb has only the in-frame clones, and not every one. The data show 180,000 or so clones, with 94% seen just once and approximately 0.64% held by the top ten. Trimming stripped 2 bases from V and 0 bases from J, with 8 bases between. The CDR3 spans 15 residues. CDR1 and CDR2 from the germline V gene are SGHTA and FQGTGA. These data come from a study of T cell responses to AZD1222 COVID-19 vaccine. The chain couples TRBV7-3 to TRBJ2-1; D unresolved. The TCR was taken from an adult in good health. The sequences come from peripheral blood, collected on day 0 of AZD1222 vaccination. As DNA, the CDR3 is TGTGCCAGCAGCTTATACCATAGCTCCTACAATGAGCAGTTCTTC. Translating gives CASSLYHSSYNEQFF.